The 20 T cell receptor beta chains listed next were all sequenced from one sample in a study of blood T cell repertoires in COVID-19 (dated by TCRdb to about 2020). Library preparation employed the immunoSEQ multiplex PCR assay. Imported from immuneACCESS, the table was reduced by TCRdb to in-frame sequences with V and J called. These copies leave out some clones; in studies compared against another copy, an unresolved V gene accounts for under half, and the cause of the remainder is not known. The sample yields under 400,000 clones; 88% were counted once. Clones ranked in the top ten supply 1.5% to 2% of the sample. Input material: peripheral blood. These receptors came from a woman in her 30s with COVID-19, enrolled during active disease.

The chain joins TRBV20-1 to TRBJ2-3; possibly TRBD1 for D (5 bases). Trimming took 5 bases from V and 7 from J, leaving 10 bases between them. This CDR3 has 11 amino acids. Germline V CDR1 and CDR2: DFQATT, SNEGSKA (reference sequence). The CDR3 spells CSAPKGNTQYF. Written as DNA, the CDR3 is TGCAGTGCTCCAAAGGGGAATACGCAGTATTTT.

As regards this clone: The same CDR3 can be traced to other DNA sequences in this sample. The chain carries TRBV3-1 (or the pseudogene TRBV3-2) and TRBJ1-6, with 9 bases that match TRBD1. J gave up 8 bases and V 4 bases, and 6 bases lay outside the gene matches. Germline V gene lookup returns CDR1 LGHDT and CDR2 YNNKEL (reference sequence). This CDR3 contains 15 residues. CDR3 protein: CASSPPGQGDSPLHF. In DNA form, the CDR3 reads TGTGCCAGCAGCCCTCCGGGACAGGGCGATTCACCCCTCCACTTT.

This sequence joins TRBV6-5 and TRBJ1-2; 10 positions agree with TRBD1. This CDR3 is 13 amino acids long. With V trimmed by 9 bases and J by 6 bases, 7 bases remained unmatched. Germline V gene sequence: CDR1 MNHEY, CDR2 SVGAGI. CDR3 bases: TGTGCCAGGGGACAGGGGCAAGTTAATGGCTACACCTTC. Translating it yields CARGQGQVNGYTF.

The CDR3 loop reads CASSEAVGRQGRGYTF. CDR3 coding DNA: TGTGCCAGCAGTGAAGCGGTGGGGCGACAGGGGAGGGGCTACACCTTC. This rearrangement joins TRBV2 to TRBJ1-2; 8 nucleotides agree with TRBD1. Looked up from germline, CDR1 is SNHLY and CDR2 is FYNNEI. The CDR3 is 16 amino acids. The J segment lost 8 bases and the V segment lost 0 bases, leaving 11 bases of the junction unmatched.

The chain is built from TRBV30 and TRBJ2-5; D ambiguous. Germline CDR1 and CDR2: GTSNPN and SVGIG (reference sequence). This CDR3 is 13 amino acids long. V lost 1 base to trimming and J lost 2 bases, with 8 bases between them. Written as DNA, the CDR3 is TGTGCCTGGAGTGGTGGCAGGCAAGAGACCCAGTACTTC. This sequence encodes CAWSGGRQETQYF.

This clone was detected only a few times. The gene calls are TRBV11-2 and TRBJ1-3; D gene unclear. This CDR3 has 14 amino acids. Germline V gene sequence: CDR1 SGHAT, CDR2 FQNNGV. Trimming stripped 3 bases from V and 0 bases from J, with 6 bases between. The CDR3 DNA follows: TGTGCCAGCAGCTTTACACACTCTGGAAACACCATATATTTT. Translation gives CASSFTHSGNTIYF.

V gene TRBV11-1 combines with J gene TRBJ2-5, with unresolved D. CDR3 length equals 15 residues. V lost 0 bases and J 1 base, leaving 9 bases between the germline ends. Germline lookup yields CDR1 SGHAT and CDR2 FQDESV (reference sequence). The CDR3 sequence is CASSLAIAVQETQYF. DNA for the CDR3: TGTGCCAGCAGCTTAGCGATTGCGGTCCAAGAGACCCAGTACTTC.

The V gene is TRBV10-1, the J gene TRBJ2-3, with 10 bases matching TRBD1. Germline V gives CDR1 WNHNN, CDR2 SYGVQD (reference sequence). V gave up 6 bases and J gave up 2 bases; unmatched junction bases: 5. The length of the CDR3 is 15 residues. Written as DNA, the CDR3 is TGCGCCAGCAGCGGGACAGGGGACTCCACAGATACGCAGTATTTT. This codes for CASSGTGDSTDTQYF.

This chain connects TRBV27 to TRBJ1-2; 7 nucleotides align to TRBD1. Germline V CDR1 and CDR2: MNHEY, SMNVEV (reference sequence). V shed 1 base and J 2 bases; nucleotides not matched to a gene: 7. The CDR3 runs to 16 residues. The CDR3 spells CASSLLPQGSNYGYTF. As DNA, the CDR3 is TGTGCCAGCAGTTTATTGCCACAGGGGTCCAACTATGGCTACACCTTC.

This clone has only a few counts. This rearrangement joins TRBV6-2 or TRBV6-3 to TRBJ2-5, with TRBD2 matching over 9 bases. Germline values: CDR1 MNHEY, CDR2 SVGEGT. CDR3 length: 17 residues. The ends lost 5 bases at V and 4 bases at J; junction bases unmatched: 14. The CDR3 spells CASSPPFGRGGAETQYF. CDR3 in DNA: TGTGCCAGCAGTCCCCCTTTCGGGCGGGGGGGCGCAGAGACCCAGTACTTC.

The rearrangement uses TRBV6-4 and TRBJ1-1; 8 bases align to TRBD1. The CDR3 runs 16 residues. Germline CDR1 and CDR2: MRHNA and SNTAGT. The trim removed 6 bases at V and 3 bases at J, leaving 12 bases unmatched. CDR3 residues: CASSPSGGAGYTEAFF. The CDR3 DNA reads TGTGCCAGCAGCCCTTCAGGGGGCGCTGGGTACACTGAAGCTTTCTTT.

V and J are TRBV12-3 or TRBV12-4 and TRBJ1-1, with 7 bases that match TRBD1. The CDR3 runs to 12 residues. V lost 5 bases to trimming and J lost 5 bases; unmatched junction nucleotides: 2. The CDR3 nucleotides are TGTGCCAGCAGTGACAGGGTGACTGAAGCTTTCTTT. It specifies CASSDRVTEAFF.

The sample holds one count of this clone. This rearrangement joins TRBV2 to TRBJ1-1; tentatively, D is TRBD1 (6 bases). Trimming stripped 4 bases from V and 11 bases from J, with 14 bases between. This CDR3 has 12 amino acids. Germline V lookup: CDR1 SNHLY, CDR2 FYNNEI. The CDR3 bases are TGTGCCAGCAGTGTACAGGGATCTATGGCTTTCTTT. Translated: CASSVQGSMAFF.

The chain recombines TRBV29-1 with TRBJ1-1; no clear D. The germline CDR1 and CDR2 sequences are SQVTM and ANQGSEA. With 4 bases removed from V and 0 bases from J, the gap between germline ends came to 15 bases. The CDR3 runs 15 residues. CDR3 sequence reads: CSVVGERGMNTEAFF. The CDR3 bases are TGCAGCGTTGTCGGGGAGAGAGGAATGAACACTGAAGCTTTCTTT.

This clone was detected only once. The chain employs TRBV18 and TRBJ1-2; unclear D gene. Germline assignment: CDR1 KGHSH and CDR2 LQKENI. This CDR3 is 11 amino acids long. Trimming shortened V by 4 bases and J by 10 bases, and 10 bases separated the two germline ends. The CDR3 coding sequence is TGTGCCAGCTCACAGGACGGGGACTACACCTTC. This encodes CASSQDGDYTF.

The chain links TRBV6-4 to TRBJ2-2; the D gene is possibly TRBD1 (6 bases). Germline assignment: CDR1 MRHNA and CDR2 SNTAGT. The CDR3 runs 14 residues. Trimming removed 8 bases from V and 2 bases from J, with 12 bases in between. The CDR3 protein is CASQGQINTGELFF. For the CDR3, the DNA is TGTGCCAGCCAGGGGCAGATTAACACCGGGGAGCTGTTTTTT.

V and J are TRBV11-2 and TRBJ2-2; the D is unclear. Germline values: CDR1 SGHAT, CDR2 FQNNGV. CDR3 length: 15 residues. Deletions cut 6 bases from V and 1 base from J, with 12 bases between. The CDR3 DNA reads as TGTGCCAGCAGACCGATTCAGAAGAACACCGGGGAGCTGTTTTTT. Translated: CASRPIQKNTGELFF.

J is TRBJ1-5 and V is TRBV2; tentative D call: TRBD1 (5 bases). Between the trimmed V and J ends, which lost 4 bases and 3 bases, there was a span of 10 bases. Germline CDR1 SNHLY, CDR2 FYNNEI. This CDR3 is 14 amino acids long. This chain's CDR3 is CASSAGKINQPQHF. In DNA form, the CDR3 reads TGTGCCAGCAGTGCAGGGAAGATCAATCAGCCCCAGCATTTT.

The CDR3 protein is CASTGGTGVSVGQPQHF. CDR3 nucleotides: TGTGCCAGTACCGGAGGGACAGGGGTATCGGTAGGTCAGCCCCAGCATTTT. The J gene is TRBJ1-5, the V gene TRBV19, with 10 bases that match TRBD1. This CDR3 contains 17 residues. Germline lookup yields CDR1 LNHDA and CDR2 SQIVND (reference sequence). V gave up 7 bases and J gave up 6 bases; unmatched junction bases: 15. Full variable domain (missing parts from reference TRBV19 and TRBJ1-5): DGGITQSPKYLFRKEGQNVTLSCEQNLNHDAMYWYRQDPGQGLRLIYYSQIVNDFQKGDIAEGYSVSREKKESFPLTVTSAQKNPTAFYLCASTGGTGVSVGQPQHFGDGTRLSIL.

The rearrangement links TRBV7-9 to TRBJ1-2; D possibly corresponds to TRBD1 (5 bases). V lost 1 base and J lost 8, with 14 bases in between. This CDR3 region has 14 residues. The V gene's germline CDR1 is SEHNR and CDR2 FQNEAQ (reference sequence). DNA for the CDR3: TGTGCCAGCAGCTTAGGTTCGGGGGAGGGCGGCTACACCTTC. It translates to CASSLGSGEGGYTF.